Shown below are 21 T cell receptor beta chains from a single sample sequenced in a study of blood T cell repertoires in COVID-19. Produced via immunoSEQ multiplex PCR; TCRdb's table is partial and in-frame only. The data show roughly 81,000 clones, around 83% seen once. Source material: peripheral blood. The source is a woman in her seventies with acute or convalescent COVID-19.

This rearrangement joins TRBV19 to TRBJ2-1, with TRBD1 matching 8 bases. The CDR3 runs to 15 residues. Per germline, CDR1 LNHDA and CDR2 SQIVND (reference sequence). The junction had 5 bases not matched to a gene; V was cut back by 1 base and J by 6 bases. The CDR3 loop reads CASSIAGGVFNEQFF. CDR3 sequence (DNA): TGTGCCAGTAGTATAGCAGGGGGCGTCTTCAATGAGCAGTTCTTC. Complete variable domain (other parts from reference TRBV19 and TRBJ2-1): DGGITQSPKYLFRKEGQNVTLSCEQNLNHDAMYWYRQDPGQGLRLIYYSQIVNDFQKGDIAEGYSVSREKKESFPLTVTSAQKNPTAFYLCASSIAGGVFNEQFFGPGTRLTVL.

The chain is built from TRBV3-1 (or the pseudogene TRBV3-2) and TRBJ1-2; a possible D gene is TRBD1 (5 bases). CDR1 is LGHDT and CDR2 is YNNKEL in the germline V gene (reference sequence). V lost 3 bases to trimming and J lost 6 bases, with 23 bases between them. The CDR3 spans 17 residues. Here the CDR3 reads CASSHFPSPEGRDGYTF. CDR3 coding DNA: TGTGCCAGCAGCCATTTCCCCTCTCCTGAGGGGAGGGATGGCTACACCTTC.

The rearrangement uses TRBV11-2 and TRBJ1-2; maybe TRBD1 (6 bases). This CDR3 is built from 17 residues. Trimming stripped 1 base from V and 2 bases from J, with 17 bases between. Germline lookup yields CDR1 SGHAT and CDR2 FQNNGV. The CDR3 region is CASSLGAGARANYGYTF. The CDR3 region has the DNA TGTGCCAGCAGCTTAGGGGCAGGGGCTCGGGCGAACTATGGCTACACCTTC.

This clone was seen more than once but under ten times. The chain recombines TRBV18 with TRBJ1-2; D not resolved. Trimming removed 3 bases from V and 7 bases from J, with 12 bases in between. The CDR3 extends over 13 amino acids. In germline, CDR1 is KGHSH, CDR2 LQKENI. CDR3 sequence (DNA): TGTGCCAGCTCACCTAACCTTCGGAGTGGCTACACCTTC. This gives the protein CASSPNLRSGYTF.

Remarks on this clone: One junction end disagrees with the germline gene, perhaps due to a read error. The genes are TRBV14 and TRBJ2-1; D might be TRBD2 (5 bases). Germline V gene sequence: CDR1 SGHDN, CDR2 FVKESK. The CDR3 is 12 residues long. In DNA form, the CDR3 reads TGTGCCAGCAGTCAAAGCGGTAGATTCGGGGTCTTC. The encoded protein is CASSQSGRFGVF.

This clone occurred a few times. The V and J genes are TRBV29-1 and TRBJ2-5; D not certain. CDR1 and CDR2 (germline): SQVTM, ANQGSEA. This CDR3 is built from 13 residues. Trimming cost V 2 bases and J 4 bases, with 11 bases left between them. CDR3 coding DNA: TGCAGCGTTGAATGGTCCGCCGGAGAGACCCAGTACTTC. It specifies CSVEWSAGETQYF.

The chain uses TRBV5-1 and TRBJ2-7; 11 nucleotides agree with TRBD2. Looked up from germline, CDR1 is SGHRS and CDR2 is YFSETQ. Losses at the gene ends were 2 bases for V and 2 bases for J; bases not matched to a gene: 3. The CDR3 is 15 amino acids. In DNA, the CDR3 is TGCGCCAGCAGCTTTACTAGCGGGGGTACCTACGAGCAGTACTTC. Translating gives CASSFTSGGTYEQYF. The full variable domain, its missing parts supplied by reference TRBV5-1 and TRBJ2-7, is KAGVTQTPRYLIKTRGQQVTLSCSPISGHRSVSWYQQTPGQGLQFLFEYFSETQRNKGNFPGRFSGRQFSNSRSEMNVSTLELGDSALYLCASSFTSGGTYEQYFGPGTRLTVT.

The rearrangement uses TRBV5-6 and TRBJ1-6, with D possibly TRBD1 on 6 matching bases. Germline CDR1 SGHDT, CDR2 YYEEEE. V was shortened by 4 bases and J by 12 bases, with 20 bases between the two germline ends. CDR3 length equals 15 residues. CDR3 in amino acids: CASSGGQLLYLPLHF. The CDR3 DNA sequence: TGTGCCAGCAGCGGGGGACAACTATTGTACCTACCCCTCCACTTT.

V gene TRBV18 combines with J gene TRBJ2-7, with TRBD1 as a possible D gene (6 bases). The CDR3 length is 14 residues. V was pared by 2 bases and J by 5 bases, with 13 bases between. Germline V gene data show CDR1 as KGHSH and CDR2 as LQKENI. CDR3 sequence reads: CASSPGLQGNEQYF. Written as DNA, the CDR3 is TGTGCCAGCTCACCAGGTCTACAGGGCAACGAGCAGTACTTC.

The table lists this clone with a few counts. This chain connects TRBV9 to TRBJ1-1; D may be TRBD1 (5 bases). This CDR3 has 16 residues. CDR1 and CDR2 from the germline V gene are SGDLS and YYNGEE. V dropped 0 bases and J dropped 1 base, with 13 bases sitting between them. This CDR3 reads CASSVDWGDGNTEAFF. The CDR3 DNA follows: TGTGCCAGCAGCGTAGATTGGGGGGACGGGAACACTGAAGCTTTCTTT.

The chain is built from TRBV30 and TRBJ1-6; D perhaps matches TRBD1 (6 bases). The CDR3 runs 14 residues. Trimming removed 2 bases at V and 8 bases at J, with 13 bases between. Germline V CDR1 and CDR2: GTSNPN, SVGIG (reference sequence). The CDR3 spells CAWSLQGPDSPLHF. The CDR3 DNA is TGTGCCTGGAGTTTACAGGGCCCCGATTCACCCCTCCACTTT.

The chain links TRBV7-2 to TRBJ2-2, with D unclear. CDR1 is SGHTA and CDR2 is FQGNSA in the germline V gene. V was cut by 2 bases and J by 8 bases, with 3 bases left in between. The CDR3 extends over 11 amino acids. The CDR3 reads CASSLTGELFF. The DNA for the CDR3 is TGTGCCAGCAGCTTAACTGGGGAGCTGTTTTTT.

This clone has only a few counts. The rearrangement links TRBV18 to TRBJ2-1; TRBD1 matches 8 bases. Looked up from germline, CDR1 is KGHSH and CDR2 is LQKENI. This CDR3 has 15 amino acids. V lost 5 bases, J lost 4 bases, and 7 bases stayed unmatched. CDR3 coding DNA: TGTGCCAGCTCAGACAGGGGCCCTACTTACAATGAGCAGTTCTTC. This translates into CASSDRGPTYNEQFF.

The chain employs TRBV16 and TRBJ1-2, with D possibly being TRBD1 (5 bases). Germline values: CDR1 KGHSY, CDR2 FQNENV. The CDR3 consists of 13 residues. V dropped 4 bases and J dropped 4 bases, with 10 bases sitting between them. The CDR3 region is CASSPGGTYGYTF. The CDR3 DNA reads TGTGCCAGCAGCCCCGGGGGGACCTATGGCTACACCTTC.

The V call is TRBV7-8, the J call TRBJ1-5; 8 bases align to TRBD1. With 1 base clipped from V and 4 bases from J, the junction kept 0 bases outside the gene matches. From germline, CDR1 is SGHVS and CDR2 FQNEAQ. The CDR3 spans 14 residues. The CDR3 is CASSLGTGNQPQHF. The CDR3 nucleotides read TGTGCCAGCAGCTTAGGGACAGGGAATCAGCCCCAGCATTTT.

V and J are TRBV18 and TRBJ2-5; 9 bases line up with TRBD1. The CDR3 consists of 13 residues. The V gene end was trimmed by 11 bases and the J gene end by 3 bases; junction bases not matched to a gene: 7. Per the germline V gene, CDR1 is KGHSH and CDR2 is LQKENI. In DNA, the CDR3 is TGTGCCTGGTCCCGGGACAGGGAAGAGACCCAGTACTTC. Protein product: CAWSRDREETQYF.

With respect to this clone: One junction end disagrees with the germline gene, perhaps due to a read error. The rearrangement joins TRBV12-3 or TRBV12-4 to TRBJ1-1, with no clear D. This CDR3 is 13 amino acids long. The chain's CDR3 is CASGLWEATEAFF. DNA of the CDR3: TGTGCCAGCGGTTTGTGGGAGGCCACTGAAGCTTTCTTT.

This chain uses TRBV2 with TRBJ1-1; the match to TRBD1 covers 10 bases. The CDR3 runs 14 residues. Trimming cost V 6 bases and J 3 bases; bases outside gene matches: 4. Germline lookup yields CDR1 SNHLY and CDR2 FYNNEI. The CDR3 DNA follows: TGTGCCAGCAGGCCGGGACAGGGGTACACTGAAGCTTTCTTT. As protein: CASRPGQGYTEAFF.

This clone was seen a handful of times. The V and J genes are TRBV11-2 and TRBJ2-5, with D hard to call. V was shortened by 0 bases and J by 5 bases, with 7 bases between the two germline ends. Germline lookup yields CDR1 SGHAT and CDR2 FQNNGV. CDR3 length equals 13 residues. The CDR3 sequence is CASSLDPRETQYF. CDR3 sequence (DNA): TGTGCCAGCAGCTTAGATCCTAGGGAGACCCAGTACTTC.

CDR3 nucleotide sequence: TGCGCCAGCAGCGAGGAAAGGACAGTTCAAGAGACCCAGTACTTC. It specifies CASSEERTVQETQYF. The chain has TRBV5-1 and TRBJ2-5, with a weak D call TRBD1 (6 bases). V was cut by 4 bases and J by 2 bases, with 15 bases left in between. The germline gives CDR1 SGHRS, CDR2 YFSETQ. The CDR3 totals 15 residues.

The chain employs TRBV19 and TRBJ1-3; TRBD1 might be the D (6 bases). Trimming took 1 base from V and 2 from J, leaving 12 bases between them. The CDR3 is made up of 16 amino acids. Germline CDR1 reads LNHDA; CDR2 reads SQIVND (reference sequence). CDR3 coding DNA: TGTGCCAGTAGTATAGGGCAGGGGCTGGCTGGAAACACCATATATTTT. Residues: CASSIGQGLAGNTIYF.